This record concerns one TCR beta chain sequence. The antigen it binds to is not known. The sample holds no much larger clone one base away, and base qualities are not on file. In the prospective study, participants were roughly 18 to 100 years old, resided in approximately 25 geographic areas of the United States, and were enrolled through a virtual design. In the prospective study, cohorts were assigned on the basis of participant-reported clinical history obtained from a screening survey and a study questionnaire. Each participant in the prospective study had whole blood, serum and a nasopharyngeal or oropharyngeal swab collected by mobile phlebotomists. Additional blood draws and questionnaires over an approximately two-month period could optionally be provided by prospective study participants. Before DNA extraction, blood samples from the prospective study were shipped at room temperature or frozen.

The record originates from a study of blood T cell repertoires in COVID-19 (dated by TCRdb to about 2020). A note on the overall study: Collaborator samples came from the United States, Italy and Spain and covered acute and convalescent phases of COVID-19. The prospective study material was composed of cDNA or gDNA derived from T cells, B-cell-depleted T cells, or PBMCs. Subjects who had been exposed to COVID-19, were actively infected with it, or had recovered from it provided the deeply sampled blood TCRbeta repertoires that made up the dataset. A freely available public database, intended as a resource for researchers studying the immune response to SARS-CoV-2, is where the repertoires were released. Samples were obtained from the ongoing ImmuneRACE study (first 160 participants) and from approximately 1,200 subjects provided by 6 global collaborators. Nearly every sample came with metadata listing a de-identified subject ID, COVID-19 status, age in years and sex. Where available, HLA class I and class II types were obtained from metadata supplied by the sample provider rather than from assay-based typing. Summary of the overall study and its limitations: Clinical and demographic metadata were provided uncurated, with the amount varying by source and participant.

TCRbeta CDR3 regions were amplified from genomic DNA by means of the immunoSEQ Assay, a bias-controlled multiplex PCR. As for the authors' bioinformatics: The number of nucleated cells in each sample was estimated from the amplification of reference gene primers within the assay. To quantify the absolute abundance of each unique TCRbeta CDR3 rearrangement, sequence reads were collapsed and filtered. For each sample, productive Simpson clonality was calculated as the square root of Simpson's diversity index across productive rearrangements. TCRdb carries this immuneACCESS record with in-frame sequences only. Its versions omit some clonotypes, under half of them owing to an unresolved V gene in the studies checked, with the rest unexplained. The V and J calls and clone size were taken over from that table, and D and trimming were inferred from the DNA. The sample table lists 250,000 or so clones, 87% of them with a count of one. About 2.5% of the sample lies in the top ten.

As encoded in the germline V gene, CDR1 is MNHEY while CDR2 is SVGAGI. The CDR3 numbers 14 residues from cysteine through phenylalanine. Left in the record is the CDR3 DNA by itself, 42 bases read in frame from the first base. Cut back by 0 bases and 3 bases, the V and J ends lie 8 bases apart. The sequence derives from a woman in her twenties or thirties with acute COVID-19. Recombination joined TRBV6-5 with TRBJ2-5; the D gene is perhaps TRBD1, on 6 matching bases. Input material: PBMCs or T cells enriched from blood (not recorded which). The CDR3 has the sequence CASSYSGHKETQYF. At the DNA level, the sequence is TGTGCCAGCAGTTACTCGGGACACAAAGAGACCCAGTACTTC.